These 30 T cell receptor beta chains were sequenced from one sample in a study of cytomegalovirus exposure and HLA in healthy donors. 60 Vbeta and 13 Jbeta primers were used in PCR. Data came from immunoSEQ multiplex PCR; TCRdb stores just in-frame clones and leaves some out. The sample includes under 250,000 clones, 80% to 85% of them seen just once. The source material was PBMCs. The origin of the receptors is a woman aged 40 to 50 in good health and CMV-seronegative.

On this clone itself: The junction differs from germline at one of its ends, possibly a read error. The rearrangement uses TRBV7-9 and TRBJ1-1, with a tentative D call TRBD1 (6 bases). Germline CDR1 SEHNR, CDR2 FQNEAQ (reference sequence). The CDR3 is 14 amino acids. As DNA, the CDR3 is TGTTCCAGCAGCTTAGGGGGAGGGGCGCAGGGAGCTTTCTTT. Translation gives CSSSLGGGAQGAFF.

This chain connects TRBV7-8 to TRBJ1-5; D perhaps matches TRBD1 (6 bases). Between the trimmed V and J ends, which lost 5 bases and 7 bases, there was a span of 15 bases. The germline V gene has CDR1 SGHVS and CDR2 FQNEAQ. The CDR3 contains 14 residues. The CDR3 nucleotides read TGTGCCAGCAGCGCACACAGGGACCTCCAGCCCCAGCATTTT. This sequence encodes CASSAHRDLQPQHF.

CDR3 nucleotides: TGTGCCAGCAGTGACTCGGACAGCTCGGGAAATCAGCCCCAGCATTTT. It is translated as CASSDSDSSGNQPQHF. The chain joins TRBV6-4 to TRBJ1-5; tentative D call: TRBD1 (6 bases). V lost 0 bases to trimming and J lost 4 bases, with 13 bases between them. CDR3 length equals 16 residues. Per the germline V gene, CDR1 is MRHNA and CDR2 is SNTAGT.

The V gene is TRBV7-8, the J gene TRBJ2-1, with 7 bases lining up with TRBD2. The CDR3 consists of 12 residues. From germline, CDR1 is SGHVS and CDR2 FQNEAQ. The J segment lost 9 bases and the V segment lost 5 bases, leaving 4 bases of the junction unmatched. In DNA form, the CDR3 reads TGTGCCAGCAGCATAGGGAGGGGTGAGCAGTTCTTC. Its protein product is CASSIGRGEQFF.

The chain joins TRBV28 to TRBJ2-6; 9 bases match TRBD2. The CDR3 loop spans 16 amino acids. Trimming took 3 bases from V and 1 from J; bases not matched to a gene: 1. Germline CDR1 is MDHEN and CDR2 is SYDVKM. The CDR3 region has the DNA TGTGCCAGCAGTTTGGCGGGAGGGTCTGGGGCCAACGTCCTGACTTTC. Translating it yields CASSLAGGSGANVLTF.

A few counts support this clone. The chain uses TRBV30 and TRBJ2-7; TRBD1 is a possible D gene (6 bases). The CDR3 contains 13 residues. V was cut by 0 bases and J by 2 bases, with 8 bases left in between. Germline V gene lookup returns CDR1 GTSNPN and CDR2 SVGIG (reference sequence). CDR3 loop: CAWSVGQTYEQYF. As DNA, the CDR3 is TGTGCCTGGAGTGTAGGACAGACCTACGAGCAGTACTTC.

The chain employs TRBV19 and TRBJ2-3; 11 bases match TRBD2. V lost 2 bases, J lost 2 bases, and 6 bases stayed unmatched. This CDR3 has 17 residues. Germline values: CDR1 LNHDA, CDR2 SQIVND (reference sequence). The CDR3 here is CASSISVLAGVTDTQYF. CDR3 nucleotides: TGTGCCAGTAGTATAAGCGTACTAGCGGGGGTCACAGATACGCAGTATTTT.

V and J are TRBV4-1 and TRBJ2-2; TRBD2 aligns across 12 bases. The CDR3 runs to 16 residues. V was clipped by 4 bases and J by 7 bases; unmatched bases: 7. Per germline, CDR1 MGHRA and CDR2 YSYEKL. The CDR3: CASSPRTSGMFGELFF. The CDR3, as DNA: TGCGCCAGCAGCCCACGGACTAGCGGGATGTTCGGGGAGCTGTTTTTT.

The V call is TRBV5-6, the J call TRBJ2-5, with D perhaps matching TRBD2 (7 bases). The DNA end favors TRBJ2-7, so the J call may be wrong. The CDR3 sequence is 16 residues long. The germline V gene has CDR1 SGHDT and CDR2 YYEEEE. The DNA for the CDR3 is TGTGCCAGCAGCCGAGGACAGACTAGCACGGTGTACGAGCAGTACTTC. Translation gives CASSRGQTSTVYEQYF.

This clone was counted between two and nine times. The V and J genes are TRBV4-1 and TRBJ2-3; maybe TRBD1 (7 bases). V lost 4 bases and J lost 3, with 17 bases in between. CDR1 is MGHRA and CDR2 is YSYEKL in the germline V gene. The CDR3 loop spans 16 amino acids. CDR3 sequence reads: CASSPGARGRTDTQYF. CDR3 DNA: TGCGCCAGCAGCCCGGGGGCCAGGGGGAGGACAGATACGCAGTATTTT.

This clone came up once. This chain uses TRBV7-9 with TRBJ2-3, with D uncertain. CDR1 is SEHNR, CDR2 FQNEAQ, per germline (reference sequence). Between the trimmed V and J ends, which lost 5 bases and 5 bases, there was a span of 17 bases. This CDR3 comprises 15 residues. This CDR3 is CASSPPRAKLDTQYF. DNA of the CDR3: TGTGCCAGCAGCCCTCCTCGAGCGAAGTTAGATACGCAGTATTTT. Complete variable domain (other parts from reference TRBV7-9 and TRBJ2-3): DTGVSQNPRHKITKRGQNVTFRCDPISEHNRLYWYRQTLGQGPEFLTYFQNEAQLEKSRLLSDRFSAERPKGSFSTLEIQRTEQGDSAMYLCASSPPRAKLDTQYFGPGTRLTVL.

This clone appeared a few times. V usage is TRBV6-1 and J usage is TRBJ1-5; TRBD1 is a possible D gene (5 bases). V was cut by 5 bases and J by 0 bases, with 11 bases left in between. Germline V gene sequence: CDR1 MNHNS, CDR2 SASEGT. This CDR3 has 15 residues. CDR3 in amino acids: CASSRGEDSNQPQHF. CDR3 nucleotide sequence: TGTGCCAGCAGTCGGGGGGAGGATAGCAATCAGCCCCAGCATTTT.

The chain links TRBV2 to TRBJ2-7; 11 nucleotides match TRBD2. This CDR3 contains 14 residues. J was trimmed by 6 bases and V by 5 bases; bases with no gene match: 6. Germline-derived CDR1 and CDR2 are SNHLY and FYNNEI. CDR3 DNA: TGTGCCAGCAGTCAGGGACTAGCGGAGGCCGAGCAGTACTTC. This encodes CASSQGLAEAEQYF.

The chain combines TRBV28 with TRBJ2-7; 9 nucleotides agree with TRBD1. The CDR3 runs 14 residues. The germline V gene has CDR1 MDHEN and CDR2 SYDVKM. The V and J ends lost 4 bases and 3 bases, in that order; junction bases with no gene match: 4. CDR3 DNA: TGTGCCAGCAGTTCCCCGGGACAGGGCTACGAGCAGTACTTC. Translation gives CASSSPGQGYEQYF.

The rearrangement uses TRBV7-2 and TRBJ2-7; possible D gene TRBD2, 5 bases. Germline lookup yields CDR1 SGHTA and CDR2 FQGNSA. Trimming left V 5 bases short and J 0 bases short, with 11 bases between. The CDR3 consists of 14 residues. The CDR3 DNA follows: TGTGCCAGCAGCGGGAGTTGGGCCTCCTACGAGCAGTACTTC. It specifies CASSGSWASYEQYF.

The CDR3 protein is CASSIETGNYGYTF. CDR3 DNA sequence: TGTGCCAGCAGTATCGAAACAGGGAACTATGGCTACACCTTC. J is TRBJ1-2 and V is TRBV28; D perhaps matches TRBD1 (6 bases). CDR1 MDHEN and CDR2 SYDVKM come from the germline V gene. The CDR3 covers 14 residues. Trimming stripped 5 bases from V and 2 bases from J, with 12 bases between.

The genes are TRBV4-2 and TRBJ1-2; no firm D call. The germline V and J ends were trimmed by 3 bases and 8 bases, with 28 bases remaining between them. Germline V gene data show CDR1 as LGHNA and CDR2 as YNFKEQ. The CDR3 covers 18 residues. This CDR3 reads CASSHPSGGQDVLGGYTF. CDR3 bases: TGTGCCAGCAGCCATCCCTCGGGCGGGCAGGACGTACTCGGGGGCTACACCTTC.

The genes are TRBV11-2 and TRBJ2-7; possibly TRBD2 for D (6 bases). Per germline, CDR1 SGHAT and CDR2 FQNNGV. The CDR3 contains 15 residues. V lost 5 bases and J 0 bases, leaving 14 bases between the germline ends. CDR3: CASSPSGVSSYEQYF. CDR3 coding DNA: TGTGCCAGCAGCCCATCGGGGGTAAGCTCCTACGAGCAGTACTTC.

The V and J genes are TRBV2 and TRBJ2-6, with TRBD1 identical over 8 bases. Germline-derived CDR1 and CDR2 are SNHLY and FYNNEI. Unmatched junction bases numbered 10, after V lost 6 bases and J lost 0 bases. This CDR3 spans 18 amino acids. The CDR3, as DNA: TGTGCCAGCAGGAACACGGGACAGGCAAACTCTGGGGCCAACGTCCTGACTTTC. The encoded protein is CASRNTGQANSGANVLTF. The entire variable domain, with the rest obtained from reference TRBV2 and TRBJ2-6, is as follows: EPEVTQTPSHQVTQMGQEVILRCVPISNHLYFYWYRQILGQKVEFLVSFYNNEISEKSEIFDDQFSVERPDGSNFTLKIRSTKLEDSAMYFCASRNTGQANSGANVLTFGAGSRLTVL.

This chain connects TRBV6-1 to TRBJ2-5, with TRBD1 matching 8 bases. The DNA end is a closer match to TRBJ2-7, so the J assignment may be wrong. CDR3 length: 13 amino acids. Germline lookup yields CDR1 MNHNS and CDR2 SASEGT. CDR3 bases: TGTGCCAGCAGAGATGGACAGGGAGGCGAGCAGTACTTC. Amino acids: CASRDGQGGEQYF.

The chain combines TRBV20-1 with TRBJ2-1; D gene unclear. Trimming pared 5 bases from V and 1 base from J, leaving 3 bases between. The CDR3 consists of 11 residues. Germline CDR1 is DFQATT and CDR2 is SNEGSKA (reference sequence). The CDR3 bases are TGCAGTGCTGAGTCCTACAATGAGCAGTTCTTC. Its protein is CSAESYNEQFF.

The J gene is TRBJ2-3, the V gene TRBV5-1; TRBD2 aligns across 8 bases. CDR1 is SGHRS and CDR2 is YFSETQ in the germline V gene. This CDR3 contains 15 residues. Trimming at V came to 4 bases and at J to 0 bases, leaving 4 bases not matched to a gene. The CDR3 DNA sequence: TGCGCCAGCAGCCGGATAGCGGGGAGCACAGATACGCAGTATTTT. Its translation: CASSRIAGSTDTQYF.

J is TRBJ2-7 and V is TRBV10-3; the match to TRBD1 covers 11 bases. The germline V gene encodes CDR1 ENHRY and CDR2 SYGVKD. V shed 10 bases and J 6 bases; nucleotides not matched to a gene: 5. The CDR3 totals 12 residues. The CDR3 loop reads CANGQGAGEQYF. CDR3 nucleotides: TGTGCCAATGGACAGGGGGCCGGCGAGCAGTACTTC.

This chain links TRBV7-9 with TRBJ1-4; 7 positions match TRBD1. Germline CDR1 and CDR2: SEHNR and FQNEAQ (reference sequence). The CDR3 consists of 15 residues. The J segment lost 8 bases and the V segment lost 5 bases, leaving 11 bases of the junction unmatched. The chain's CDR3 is CASSPGGQGGEKLFF. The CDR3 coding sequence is TGTGCCAGCAGCCCCGGCGGGCAGGGGGGAGAAAAACTGTTTTTT.

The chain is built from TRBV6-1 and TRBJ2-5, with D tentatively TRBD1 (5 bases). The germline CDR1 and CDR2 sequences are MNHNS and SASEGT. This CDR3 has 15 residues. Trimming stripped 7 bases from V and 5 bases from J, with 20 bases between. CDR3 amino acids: CASTQVVGAGETQYF. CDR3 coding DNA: TGTGCCAGCACCCAAGTCGTAGGGGCCGGGGAGACCCAGTACTTC.

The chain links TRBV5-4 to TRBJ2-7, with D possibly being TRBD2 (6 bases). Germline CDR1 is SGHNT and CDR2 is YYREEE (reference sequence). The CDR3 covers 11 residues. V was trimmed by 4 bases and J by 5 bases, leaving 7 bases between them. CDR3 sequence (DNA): TGTGCCAGCAGCCGCGGGGACGAGCAGTACTTC. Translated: CASSRGDEQYF.

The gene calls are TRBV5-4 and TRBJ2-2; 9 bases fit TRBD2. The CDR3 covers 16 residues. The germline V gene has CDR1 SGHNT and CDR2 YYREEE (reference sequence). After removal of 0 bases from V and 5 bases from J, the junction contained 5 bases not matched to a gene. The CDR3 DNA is TGTGCCAGCAGCTTGGTCCTAGCGGGAAATACCGGGGAGCTGTTTTTT. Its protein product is CASSLVLAGNTGELFF.

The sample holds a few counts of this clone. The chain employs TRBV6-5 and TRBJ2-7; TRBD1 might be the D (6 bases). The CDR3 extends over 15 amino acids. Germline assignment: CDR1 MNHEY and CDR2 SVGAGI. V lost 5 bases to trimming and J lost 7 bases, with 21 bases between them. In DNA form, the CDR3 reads TGTGCCAGCAGTGCCGGCAGGGGTGAATGGGAAGAGCAGTACTTC. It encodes CASSAGRGEWEEQYF.

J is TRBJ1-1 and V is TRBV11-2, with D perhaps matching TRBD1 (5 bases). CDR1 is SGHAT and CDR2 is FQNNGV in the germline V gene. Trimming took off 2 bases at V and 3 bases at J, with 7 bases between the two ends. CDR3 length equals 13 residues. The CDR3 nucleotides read TGTGCCAGCAGCTTACAGGGTTACACTGAAGCTTTCTTT. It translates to CASSLQGYTEAFF.

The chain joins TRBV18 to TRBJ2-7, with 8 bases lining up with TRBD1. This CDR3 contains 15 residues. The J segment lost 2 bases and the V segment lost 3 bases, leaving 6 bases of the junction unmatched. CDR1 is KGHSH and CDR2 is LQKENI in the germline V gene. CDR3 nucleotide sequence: TGTGCCAGCTCACCCAGGGGGCAGGGGGCCTACGAGCAGTACTTC. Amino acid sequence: CASSPRGQGAYEQYF.